The T cell receptor (beta chain) under discussion was sequenced for a study of blood T cell repertoires in COVID-19. Overall study context: In each case, the material was cDNA or gDNA derived from T cells, B-cell-depleted T cells, or PBMCs.

The germline V gene encodes CDR1 SQVTM and CDR2 ANQGSEA. This CDR3 region has 14 residues. The junction had 9 bases not matched to a gene; V was cut back by 7 bases and J by 4 bases. In the original workflow: Estimates of nucleated cell counts were drawn from the amplification of reference gene primers. The method was immunoSEQ multiplex PCR; TCRdb's version includes in-frame clones alone and lacks a portion of them. For V, J and clone size, that table is used; D and trimming come from the DNA. The data show about 250,000 clones, with around 83% seen just once and approximately 1.5% held by the top ten.

The receptor's source is a woman aged 40 to 55 who had recovered from COVID-19. The chain is built from TRBV29-1 and TRBJ1-1, with 10 nucleotides matching TRBD1. The sequencing sample was made of peripheral blood. CDR3 sequence (DNA): TGCAGCGATACGACAGGGGGCGAATGCACTGAAGCTTTCTTT. Encoded protein: CSDTTGGECTEAFF.